The present TCR beta chain was sequenced within a study of regulatory T cells in long-lasting Graves disease. Time point defined: persistent/refractory GD, antithyroid drugs over 5 years with positive TRAb. PBMC-extracted RNA yielded the TCR library. The CDR3 extends over 14 amino acids. Germline values: CDR1 SNHLY, CDR2 FYNNEI. V gave up 4 bases and J gave up 2 bases, with 12 bases separating them. This clonotype was seen repeatedly, ten times or more. The TCR beta library used iRepertoire HTBI primers with Arm-PCR amplification of CDR3. TCRdb itself ran the multiplex PCR reads through MiXCR, one entry per CDR3 protein. The table lists 350,000 to 500,000 distinct CDR3 sequences, roughly 21% of them singletons.

The sequence was obtained from a female donor with Graves disease. The material sequenced was peripheral blood mononuclear cells (PBMCs), taken when the disease was refractory, from a patient treated with antithyroid drugs. This chain joins TRBV2 and TRBJ2-7; perhaps TRBD1 as D (6 bases). CDR3 protein: CASSVQGTPYEQYF. The CDR3 DNA is TGTGCCAGCAGTGTACAGGGCACTCCCTACGAGCAGTACTTC.